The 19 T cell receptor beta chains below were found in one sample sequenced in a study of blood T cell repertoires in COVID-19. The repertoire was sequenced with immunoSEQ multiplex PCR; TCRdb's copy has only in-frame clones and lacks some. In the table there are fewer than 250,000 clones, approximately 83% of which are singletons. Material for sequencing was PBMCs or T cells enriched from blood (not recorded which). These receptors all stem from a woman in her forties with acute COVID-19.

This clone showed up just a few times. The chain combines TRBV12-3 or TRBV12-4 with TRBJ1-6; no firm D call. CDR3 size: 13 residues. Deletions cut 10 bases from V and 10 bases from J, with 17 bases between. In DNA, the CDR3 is TGTGCCACTCGCGCGGGTCCTGCCTCACCCCTCCACTTT. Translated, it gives CATRAGPASPLHF.

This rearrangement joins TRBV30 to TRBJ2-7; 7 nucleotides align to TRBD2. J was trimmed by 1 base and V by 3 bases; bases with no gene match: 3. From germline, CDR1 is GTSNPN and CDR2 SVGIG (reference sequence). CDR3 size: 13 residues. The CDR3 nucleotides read TGTGCCTGGAGAGGGGAGGGATCCTACGAGCAGTACTTC. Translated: CAWRGEGSYEQYF.

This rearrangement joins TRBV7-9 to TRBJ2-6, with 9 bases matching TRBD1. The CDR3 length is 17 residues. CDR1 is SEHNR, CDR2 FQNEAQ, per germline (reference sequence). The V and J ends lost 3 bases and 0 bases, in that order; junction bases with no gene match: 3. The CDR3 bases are TGTGCCAGCAGCTTGGGGACAGGGAACTCTGGGGCCAACGTCCTGACTTTC. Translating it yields CASSLGTGNSGANVLTF.

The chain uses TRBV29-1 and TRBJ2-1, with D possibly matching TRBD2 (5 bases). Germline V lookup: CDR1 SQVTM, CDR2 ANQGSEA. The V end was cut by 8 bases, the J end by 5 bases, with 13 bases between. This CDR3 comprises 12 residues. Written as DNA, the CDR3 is TGCAGCATTAGCGTCAACAACAATGAGCAGTTCTTC. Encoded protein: CSISVNNNEQFF.

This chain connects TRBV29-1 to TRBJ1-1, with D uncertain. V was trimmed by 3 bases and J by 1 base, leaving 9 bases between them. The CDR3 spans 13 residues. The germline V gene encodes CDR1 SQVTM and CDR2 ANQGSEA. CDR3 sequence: CSVDRQENTEAFF. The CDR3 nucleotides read TGCAGCGTTGACCGGCAGGAGAACACTGAAGCTTTCTTT.

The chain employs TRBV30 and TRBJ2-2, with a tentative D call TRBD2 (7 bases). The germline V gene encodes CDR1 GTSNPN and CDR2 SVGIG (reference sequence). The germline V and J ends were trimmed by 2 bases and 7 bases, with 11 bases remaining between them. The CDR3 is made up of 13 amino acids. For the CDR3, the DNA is TGTGCCTGGAGTAGGGGGGGCGGCGGGGAGCTGTTTTTT. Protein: CAWSRGGGGELFF.

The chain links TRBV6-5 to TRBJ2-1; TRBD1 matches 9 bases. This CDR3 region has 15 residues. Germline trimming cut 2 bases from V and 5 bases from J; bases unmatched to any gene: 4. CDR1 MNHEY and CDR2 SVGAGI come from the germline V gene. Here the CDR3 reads CASSYEGQGDNEQFF. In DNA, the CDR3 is TGTGCCAGCAGTTACGAGGGACAGGGAGACAATGAGCAGTTCTTC.

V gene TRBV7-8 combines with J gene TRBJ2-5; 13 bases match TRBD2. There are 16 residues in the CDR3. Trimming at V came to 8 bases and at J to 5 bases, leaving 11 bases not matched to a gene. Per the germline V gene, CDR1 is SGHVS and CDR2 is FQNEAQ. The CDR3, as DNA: TGTGCCAGCTGGACTAGCGGGAGTGGGGCAAAGGAGACCCAGTACTTC. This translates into CASWTSGSGAKETQYF.

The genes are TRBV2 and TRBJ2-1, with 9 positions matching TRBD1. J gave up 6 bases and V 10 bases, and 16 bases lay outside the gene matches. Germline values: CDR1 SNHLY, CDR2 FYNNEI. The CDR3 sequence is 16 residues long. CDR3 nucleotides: TGTGCCACCAGGAACCCCGGACAGGGGATGGGCAATGAGCAGTTCTTC. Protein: CATRNPGQGMGNEQFF.

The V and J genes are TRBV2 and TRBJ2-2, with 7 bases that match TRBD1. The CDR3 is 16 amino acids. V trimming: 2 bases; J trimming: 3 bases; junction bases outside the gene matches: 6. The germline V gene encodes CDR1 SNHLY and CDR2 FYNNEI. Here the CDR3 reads CASSESRGRYTGELFF. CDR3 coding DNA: TGTGCCAGCAGTGAATCTAGGGGGCGGTACACCGGGGAGCTGTTTTTT.

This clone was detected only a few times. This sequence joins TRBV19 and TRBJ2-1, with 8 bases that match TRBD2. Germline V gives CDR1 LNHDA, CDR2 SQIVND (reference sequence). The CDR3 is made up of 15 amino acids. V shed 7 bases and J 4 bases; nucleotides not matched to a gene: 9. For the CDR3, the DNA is TGTGCCAGTATTCCCTCCGGGAGGGGTTACAATGAGCAGTTCTTC. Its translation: CASIPSGRGYNEQFF. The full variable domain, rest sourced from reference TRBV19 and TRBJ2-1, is DGGITQSPKYLFRKEGQNVTLSCEQNLNHDAMYWYRQDPGQGLRLIYYSQIVNDFQKGDIAEGYSVSREKKESFPLTVTSAQKNPTAFYLCASIPSGRGYNEQFFGPGTRLTVL.

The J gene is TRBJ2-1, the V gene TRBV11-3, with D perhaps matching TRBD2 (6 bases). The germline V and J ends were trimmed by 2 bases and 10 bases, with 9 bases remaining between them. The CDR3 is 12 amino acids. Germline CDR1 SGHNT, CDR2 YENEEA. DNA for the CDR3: TGTGCCAGCAGCTTAATGGGGAGGGAGCAGTTCTTC. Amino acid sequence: CASSLMGREQFF.

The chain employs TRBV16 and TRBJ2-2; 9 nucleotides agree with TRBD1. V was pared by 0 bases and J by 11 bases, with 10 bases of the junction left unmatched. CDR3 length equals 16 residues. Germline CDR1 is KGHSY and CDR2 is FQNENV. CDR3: CASSQSPSGQGFELFF. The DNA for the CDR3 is TGTGCCAGCAGCCAATCCCCATCGGGACAGGGTTTCGAGCTGTTTTTT. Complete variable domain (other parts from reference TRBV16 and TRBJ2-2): GEEVAQTPKHLVRGEGQKAKLYCAPIKGHSYVFWYQQVLKNEFKFLISFQNENVFDETGMPKERFSAKCLPNSPCSLEIQATKLEDSAVYFCASSQSPSGQGFELFFGEGSRLTVL.

The CDR3 spells CASSIDRSDTQYF. CDR3 nucleotides: TGTGCCAGTAGTATAGACAGATCAGATACGCAGTATTTT. The chain links TRBV19 to TRBJ2-3; D gene unclear. This CDR3 is built from 13 residues. Trimming cost V 0 bases and J 4 bases, with 5 bases left between them. CDR1 is LNHDA, CDR2 SQIVND, per germline (reference sequence).

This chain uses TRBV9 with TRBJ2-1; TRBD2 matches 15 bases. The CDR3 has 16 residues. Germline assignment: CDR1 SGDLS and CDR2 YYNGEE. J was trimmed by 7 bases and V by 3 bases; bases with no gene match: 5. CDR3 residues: CASSAVGLAGGNEQFF. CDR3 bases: TGTGCCAGCAGCGCGGTGGGACTAGCGGGAGGTAATGAGCAGTTCTTC.

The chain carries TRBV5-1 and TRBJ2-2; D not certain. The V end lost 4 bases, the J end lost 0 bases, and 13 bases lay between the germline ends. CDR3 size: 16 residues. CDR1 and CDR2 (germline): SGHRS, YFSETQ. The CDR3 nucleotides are TGCGCCAGCAGCCCTTCAGTTGACTCGAACACCGGGGAGCTGTTTTTT. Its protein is CASSPSVDSNTGELFF.

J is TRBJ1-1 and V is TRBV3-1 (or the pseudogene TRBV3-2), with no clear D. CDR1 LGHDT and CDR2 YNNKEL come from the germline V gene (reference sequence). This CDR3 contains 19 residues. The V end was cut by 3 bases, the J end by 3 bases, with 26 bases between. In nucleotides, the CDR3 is TGTGCCAGCAGCCAGGTTTTGCTGGGTAGTAACGGTCGGGACACTGAAGCTTTCTTT. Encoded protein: CASSQVLLGSNGRDTEAFF.

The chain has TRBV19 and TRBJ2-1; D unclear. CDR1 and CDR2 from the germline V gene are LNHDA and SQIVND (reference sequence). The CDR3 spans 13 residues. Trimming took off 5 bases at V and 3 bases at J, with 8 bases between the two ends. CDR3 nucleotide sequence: TGTGCCAGTAGTGCCAACATCTACAATGAGCAGTTCTTC. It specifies CASSANIYNEQFF. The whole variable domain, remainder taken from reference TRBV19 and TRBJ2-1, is DGGITQSPKYLFRKEGQNVTLSCEQNLNHDAMYWYRQDPGQGLRLIYYSQIVNDFQKGDIAEGYSVSREKKESFPLTVTSAQKNPTAFYLCASSANIYNEQFFGPGTRLTVL.

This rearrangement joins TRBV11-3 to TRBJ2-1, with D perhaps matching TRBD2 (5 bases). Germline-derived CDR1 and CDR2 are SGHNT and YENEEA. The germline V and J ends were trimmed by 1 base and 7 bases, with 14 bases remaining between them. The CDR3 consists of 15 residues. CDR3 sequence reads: CASSLASPLRNEQFF. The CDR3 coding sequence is TGTGCCAGCAGCTTAGCTAGCCCCTTGAGGAATGAGCAGTTCTTC.